These 16 T cell receptor beta chains share one sample of origin, sequenced in a study of blood T cell repertoires in COVID-19. Assay used: immunoSEQ multiplex PCR; TCRdb lists only in-frame clones, some missing. Altogether tens of thousands of clones are present, roughly 84% being singletons, with the ten largest covering around 5%. Material: peripheral blood. These receptors all stem from a woman of 80 years or more with acute or convalescent COVID-19.

This chain connects TRBV5-1 to TRBJ1-3; no reliable D call. V was cut by 5 bases and J by 4 bases, with 13 bases left in between. CDR3 length equals 14 residues. In germline, CDR1 is SGHRS, CDR2 YFSETQ. The chain's CDR3 is CASRNEVAGNTIYF. CDR3 DNA sequence: TGCGCCAGCAGAAATGAGGTGGCCGGAAACACCATATATTTT.

The rearrangement links TRBV5-1 to TRBJ2-1; 7 bases line up with TRBD2. Germline CDR1 SGHRS, CDR2 YFSETQ. This CDR3 has 13 residues. With V trimmed by 5 bases and J by 5 bases, 4 bases remained unmatched. For the CDR3, the DNA is TGCGCCAGCAGAAATCTAGCGGACAATGAGCAGTTCTTC. It translates to CASRNLADNEQFF. Full variable domain (remainder filled in from reference TRBV5-1 and TRBJ2-1): KAGVTQTPRYLIKTRGQQVTLSCSPISGHRSVSWYQQTPGQGLQFLFEYFSETQRNKGNFPGRFSGRQFSNSRSEMNVSTLELGDSALYLCASRNLADNEQFFGPGTRLTVL.

The rearrangement links TRBV3-1 (or the pseudogene TRBV3-2) to TRBJ1-1, with D hard to call. V lost 0 bases and J 6 bases, leaving 5 bases between the germline ends. The CDR3 consists of 12 residues. Germline V gene sequence: CDR1 LGHDT, CDR2 YNNKEL (reference sequence). CDR3 nucleotide sequence: TGTGCCAGCAGCCAAGATCGGTCTGAAGCTTTCTTT. Its translation is CASSQDRSEAFF.

V and J are TRBV25-1 and TRBJ1-1; 10 bases align to TRBD1. Germline CDR1 reads MGHDK; CDR2 reads SYGVNS. The ends lost 4 bases at V and 5 bases at J; junction bases unmatched: 1. This CDR3 contains 13 residues. CDR3 nucleotides: TGTGCCAGCAGTGGGACAGGGGGGACTGAAGCTTTCTTT. It is translated as CASSGTGGTEAFF.

The chain recombines TRBV3-1 (or the pseudogene TRBV3-2) with TRBJ2-1; no definite D call. Trimming took 4 bases from V and 8 from J, leaving 12 bases between them. The CDR3 length is 13 residues. CDR1 LGHDT and CDR2 YNNKEL come from the germline V gene (reference sequence). CDR3 sequence: CASSPATRDEQFF. As DNA, the CDR3 is TGTGCCAGCAGCCCCGCTACTCGGGATGAGCAGTTCTTC.

J is TRBJ1-1 and V is TRBV15, with D unclear. The V end was cut by 1 base, the J end by 0 bases, with 6 bases between. The CDR3 extends over 14 amino acids. Germline CDR1 LNHNV, CDR2 YYDKDF (reference sequence). Here the CDR3 reads CATSRGRVNTEAFF. CDR3 in DNA: TGTGCCACCAGCAGAGGTCGCGTGAACACTGAAGCTTTCTTT.

The chain employs TRBV2 and TRBJ1-6, with no clear D. Germline V CDR1 and CDR2: SNHLY, FYNNEI. This CDR3 region has 15 residues. Between the trimmed V and J ends, which lost 0 bases and 11 bases, there was a span of 14 bases. CDR3 in amino acids: CASSEAEALRTPLHF. The CDR3 coding sequence is TGTGCCAGCAGTGAAGCGGAGGCGCTAAGAACACCCCTCCACTTT.

The chain combines TRBV6-4 with TRBJ2-1; possibly TRBD2 for D (5 bases). The V gene's germline CDR1 is MRHNA and CDR2 SNTAGT. CDR3 size: 12 residues. The V end was cut by 6 bases, the J end by 10 bases, with 13 bases between. CDR3 DNA: TGTGCCAGCAGCCTTGAGGGTCGCGAGCAGTTCTTC. This sequence encodes CASSLEGREQFF.

This rearrangement joins TRBV15 to TRBJ2-3; 9 bases fit TRBD1. J gave up 5 bases and V 3 bases, and 15 bases lay outside the gene matches. Germline CDR1 reads LNHNV; CDR2 reads YYDKDF (reference sequence). This CDR3 is built from 18 residues. DNA for the CDR3: TGTGCCACCAGCAGTGGTTATGTCCCGGGACAGGGAATAGATACGCAGTATTTT. This translates into CATSSGYVPGQGIDTQYF.

This chain links TRBV7-3 with TRBJ2-1; 7 bases map to TRBD2. With V trimmed by 0 bases and J by 6 bases, 5 bases remained unmatched. Per germline, CDR1 SGHTA and CDR2 FQGTGA. The CDR3 loop spans 15 amino acids. CDR3: CASSLTTGGGNEQFF. Here the CDR3 DNA reads TGTGCCAGCAGCTTAACGACGGGAGGTGGCAATGAGCAGTTCTTC.

The chain combines TRBV20-1 with TRBJ2-1; D gene unclear. Germline-derived CDR1 and CDR2 are DFQATT and SNEGSKA (reference sequence). The CDR3 has 10 amino acids. The CDR3 sequence: CREATHEQFF. CDR3 coding DNA: TGCAGAGAGGCTACGCATGAGCAGTTCTTC.

A single count supports this clone. Without the conserved terminal phenylalanine or tryptophan, this CDR3 likely stems from a read error. It is unclear where the CDR3 begins or ends on the DNA, so no DNA is shown, and the CDR3 is as TCRdb lists it. The chain joins TRBV4-2 to TRBJ1-1. The CDR3 adds up to 13 amino acids, both ends counted. Germline-derived CDR1 and CDR2 are LGHNA and YNFKEQ. The CDR3 loop is CASSQDEGGPRGV.

The V call is TRBV2, the J call TRBJ2-7; 12 nucleotides agree with TRBD2. CDR1 is SNHLY, CDR2 FYNNEI, per germline. CDR3 length: 12 amino acids. V dropped 7 bases and J dropped 6; count of bases not matched to a gene: 1. DNA of the CDR3: TGTGCCAGCAAACTAGCGGGAGGCGAGCAGTACTTC. Encoded protein: CASKLAGGEQYF.

In its sample, this clone was seen a few times. The chain employs TRBV19 and TRBJ1-2; TRBD1 agrees at 8 bases. The V and J ends lost 4 bases and 0 bases, in that order; junction bases with no gene match: 4. The germline gives CDR1 LNHDA, CDR2 SQIVND (reference sequence). The CDR3 loop spans 15 amino acids. CDR3 protein: CASSRDRGTNYGYTF. The DNA of the CDR3 is TGTGCCAGTAGTAGAGACAGGGGAACTAACTATGGCTACACCTTC.

The CDR3 spells CASSLGGPANTGELFF. In DNA, the CDR3 is TGTGCCAGTAGTCTGGGGGGACCCGCGAACACCGGGGAGCTGTTTTTT. J is TRBJ2-2 and V is TRBV19, with D possibly being TRBD2 (6 bases). Trimming shortened V by 5 bases and J by 0 bases, and 13 bases separated the two germline ends. The CDR3 has 16 residues. Looked up from germline, CDR1 is LNHDA and CDR2 is SQIVND (reference sequence). Together with reference TRBV19 and TRBJ2-2, the CDR3 gives the full variable domain: DGGITQSPKYLFRKEGQNVTLSCEQNLNHDAMYWYRQDPGQGLRLIYYSQIVNDFQKGDIAEGYSVSREKKESFPLTVTSAQKNPTAFYLCASSLGGPANTGELFFGEGSRLTVL.

V gene TRBV19 combines with J gene TRBJ1-1, with unresolved D. CDR1 is LNHDA, CDR2 SQIVND, per germline (reference sequence). V was trimmed by 8 bases and J by 1 base, leaving 11 bases between them. The CDR3 loop spans 13 amino acids. The DNA of the CDR3 is TGTGCCAGTTGTGACAATAAGAACACTGAAGCTTTCTTT. This gives the protein CASCDNKNTEAFF. The full variable domain, its missing parts supplied by reference TRBV19 and TRBJ1-1, is DGGITQSPKYLFRKEGQNVTLSCEQNLNHDAMYWYRQDPGQGLRLIYYSQIVNDFQKGDIAEGYSVSREKKESFPLTVTSAQKNPTAFYLCASCDNKNTEAFFGQGTRLTVV.